This entry features one T cell receptor beta chain sequence. These data belong to a study of blood T cell repertoires in COVID-19. Study-level background: Sites across the United States, Italy and Spain contributed samples from acute and convalescent COVID-19. The cDNA or gDNA used as material had been derived from T cells, B-cell-depleted T cells, or PBMCs.

In the study's own analysis: For nucleated cells, counts were estimated from reference gene primer amplification. Using immunoSEQ multiplex PCR, the repertoire was profiled, and TCRdb retains in-frame clones only, with some absent. V, J and clone size derive from that table, while D and trimming were established from the DNA sequence. The data show about 300,000 clones, approximately 85% seen once. Germline V CDR1 and CDR2: LGHDT, YNNKEL (reference sequence). The CDR3 extends over 15 amino acids. Trimming stripped 4 bases from V and 2 bases from J, with 13 bases between. The sample was peripheral blood. The J gene is TRBJ2-3, the V gene TRBV3-1 (or the pseudogene TRBV3-2), with D possibly matching TRBD2 (6 bases). The receptor was isolated from a human donor in a cohort sampled during active COVID-19. The CDR3 DNA reads as TGTGCCAGCAGCCCGGGCGGGGCCTACACAGATACGCAGTATTTT. As protein: CASSPGGAYTDTQYF.